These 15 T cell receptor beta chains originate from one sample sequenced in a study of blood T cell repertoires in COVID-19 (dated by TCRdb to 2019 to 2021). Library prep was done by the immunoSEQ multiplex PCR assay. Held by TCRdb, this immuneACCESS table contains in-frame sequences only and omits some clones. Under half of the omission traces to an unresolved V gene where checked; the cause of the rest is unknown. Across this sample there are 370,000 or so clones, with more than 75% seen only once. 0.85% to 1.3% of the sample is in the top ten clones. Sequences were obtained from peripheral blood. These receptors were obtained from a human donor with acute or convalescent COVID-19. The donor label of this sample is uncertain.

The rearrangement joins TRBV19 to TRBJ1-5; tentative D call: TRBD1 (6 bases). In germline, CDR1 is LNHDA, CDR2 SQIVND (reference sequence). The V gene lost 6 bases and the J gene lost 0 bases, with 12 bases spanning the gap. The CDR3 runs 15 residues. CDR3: CASRAGAGSNQPQHF. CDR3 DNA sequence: TGTGCCAGTAGGGCGGGGGCCGGTAGCAATCAGCCCCAGCATTTT.

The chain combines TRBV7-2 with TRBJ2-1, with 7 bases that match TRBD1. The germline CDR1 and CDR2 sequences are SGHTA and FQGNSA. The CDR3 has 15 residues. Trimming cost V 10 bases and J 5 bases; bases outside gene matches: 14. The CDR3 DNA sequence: TGTGCCATCTGGATCAGGGGGTCGGTTGACAATGAGCAGTTCTTC. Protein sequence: CAIWIRGSVDNEQFF.

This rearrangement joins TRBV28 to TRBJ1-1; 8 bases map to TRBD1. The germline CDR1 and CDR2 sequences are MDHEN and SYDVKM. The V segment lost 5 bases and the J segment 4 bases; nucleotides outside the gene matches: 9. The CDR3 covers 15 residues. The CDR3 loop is CASSPWSDRATEAFF. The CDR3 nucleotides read TGTGCCAGCAGTCCCTGGTCGGACAGGGCCACTGAAGCTTTCTTT.

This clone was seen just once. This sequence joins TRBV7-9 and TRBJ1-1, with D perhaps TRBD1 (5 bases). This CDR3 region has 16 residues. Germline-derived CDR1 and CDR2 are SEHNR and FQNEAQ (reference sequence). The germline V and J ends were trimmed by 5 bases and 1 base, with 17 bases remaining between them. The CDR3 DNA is TGTGCCAGCAGCGCGGCAGGGATGAGAACGAACACTGAAGCTTTCTTT. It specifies CASSAAGMRTNTEAFF. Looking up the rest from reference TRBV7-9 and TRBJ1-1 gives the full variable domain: DTGVSQNPRHKITKRGQNVTFRCDPISEHNRLYWYRQTLGQGPEFLTYFQNEAQLEKSRLLSDRFSAERPKGSFSTLEIQRTEQGDSAMYLCASSAAGMRTNTEAFFGQGTRLTVV.

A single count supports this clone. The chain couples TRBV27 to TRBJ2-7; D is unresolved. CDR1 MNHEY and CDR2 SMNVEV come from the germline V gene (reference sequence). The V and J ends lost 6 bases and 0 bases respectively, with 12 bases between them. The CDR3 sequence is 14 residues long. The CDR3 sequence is CASRPRMSSYEQYF. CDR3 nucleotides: TGTGCCAGCAGACCCAGGATGAGCTCCTACGAGCAGTACTTC.

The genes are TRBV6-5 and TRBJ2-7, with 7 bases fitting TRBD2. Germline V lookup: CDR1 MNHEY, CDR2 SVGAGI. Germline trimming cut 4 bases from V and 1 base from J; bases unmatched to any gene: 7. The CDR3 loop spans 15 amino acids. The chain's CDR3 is CASSSSGGGSYEQYF. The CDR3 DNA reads TGTGCCAGCAGTTCCTCGGGGGGAGGGTCCTACGAGCAGTACTTC.

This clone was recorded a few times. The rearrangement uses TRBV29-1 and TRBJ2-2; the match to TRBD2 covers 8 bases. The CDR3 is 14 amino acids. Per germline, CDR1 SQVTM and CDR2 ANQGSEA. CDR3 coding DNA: TGCCGCGGGGCGGGGGGCTTGGGCACCGGGGAGCTGTTTTTT. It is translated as CRGAGGLGTGELFF.

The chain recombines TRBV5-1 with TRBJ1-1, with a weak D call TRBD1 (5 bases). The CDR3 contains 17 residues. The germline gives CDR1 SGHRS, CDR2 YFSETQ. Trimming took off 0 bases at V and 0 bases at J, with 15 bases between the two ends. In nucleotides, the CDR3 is TGCGCCAGCAGCTTGGATGCAAGGGGCCCCCTGAACACTGAAGCTTTCTTT. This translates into CASSLDARGPLNTEAFF.

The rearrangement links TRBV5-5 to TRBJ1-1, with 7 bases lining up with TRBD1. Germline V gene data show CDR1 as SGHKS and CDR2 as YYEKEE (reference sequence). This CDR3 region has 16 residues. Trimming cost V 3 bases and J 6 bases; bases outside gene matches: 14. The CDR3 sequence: CASSYARQGGRSEAFF. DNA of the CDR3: TGTGCCAGCAGCTATGCTAGACAGGGCGGTCGATCTGAAGCTTTCTTT.

CDR3 amino acids: CSAEGSGRSGEQFF. CDR3 DNA sequence: TGCAGCGCGGAGGGTAGCGGGAGATCTGGGGAGCAGTTCTTC. The chain combines TRBV29-1 with TRBJ2-1, with TRBD2 matching 9 bases. Trimming cost V 7 bases and J 10 bases; bases outside gene matches: 14. Germline V gene data show CDR1 as SQVTM and CDR2 as ANQGSEA. The CDR3 sequence is 14 residues long.

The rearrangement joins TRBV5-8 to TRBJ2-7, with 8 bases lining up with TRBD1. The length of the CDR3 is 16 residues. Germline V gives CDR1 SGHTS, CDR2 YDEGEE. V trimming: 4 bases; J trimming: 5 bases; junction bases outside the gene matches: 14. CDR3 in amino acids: CASSIGTGSAFNEQYF. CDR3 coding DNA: TGTGCCAGCAGCATTGGGACAGGAAGTGCCTTCAACGAGCAGTACTTC.

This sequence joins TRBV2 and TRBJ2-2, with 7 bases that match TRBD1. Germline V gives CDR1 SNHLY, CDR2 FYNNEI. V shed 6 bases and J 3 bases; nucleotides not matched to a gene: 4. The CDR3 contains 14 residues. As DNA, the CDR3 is TGTGCCAGCAGGGGACAGAGGCACACCGGGGAGCTGTTTTTT. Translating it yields CASRGQRHTGELFF.

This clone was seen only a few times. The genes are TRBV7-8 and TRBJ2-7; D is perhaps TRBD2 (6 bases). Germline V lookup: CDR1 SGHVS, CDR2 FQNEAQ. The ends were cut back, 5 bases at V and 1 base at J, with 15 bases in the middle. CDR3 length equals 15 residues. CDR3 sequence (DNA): TGTGCCAGCAGCCCAAGGGCCCTAGCGTCCTACGAGCAGTACTTC. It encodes CASSPRALASYEQYF.

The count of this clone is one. CDR3 bases: TGTGCCAGCAGCTTCTCGGGAACGACTGCAGATACGCAGTATTTT. Translating it yields CASSFSGTTADTQYF. The chain recombines TRBV11-3 with TRBJ2-3; TRBD2 might be the D (5 bases). Germline values: CDR1 SGHNT, CDR2 YENEEA. V was cut by 3 bases and J by 4 bases, with 14 bases left in between. The CDR3 has 15 residues. Complete variable domain (other parts from reference TRBV11-3 and TRBJ2-3): EAGVVQSPRYKIIEKKQPVAFWCNPISGHNTLYWYLQNLGQGPELLIRYENEEAVDDSQLPKDRFSAERLKGVDSTLKIQPAELGDSAVYLCASSFSGTTADTQYFGPGTRLTVL.

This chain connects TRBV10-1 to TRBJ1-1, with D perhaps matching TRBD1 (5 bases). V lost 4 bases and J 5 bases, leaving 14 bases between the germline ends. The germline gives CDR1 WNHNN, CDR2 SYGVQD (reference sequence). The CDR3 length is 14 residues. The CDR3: CASSVGTAGTEAFF. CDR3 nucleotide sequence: TGCGCCAGCAGTGTTGGGACGGCGGGGACTGAAGCTTTCTTT.